This T cell receptor (beta chain) was documented in a study of OX40 agonist ivuxolimab in advanced cancers. The germline V and J ends were trimmed by 1 base and 1 base, with 11 bases remaining between them. CDR1 MNHNS and CDR2 SASEGT come from the germline V gene. The CDR3 runs to 16 residues. Clones were sequenced by immunoSEQ multiplex PCR, and TCRdb holds only the in-frame ones, with some missing. The repertoire holds 19,000 or so clones, with under 90% as singletons. This receptor was taken from an adult with an advanced solid tumor such as melanoma, head and neck, liver or kidney cancer. J is TRBJ1-5 and V is TRBV6-1; tentatively, D is TRBD1 (5 bases). Sequenced here: CD4+ or CD8+ T cells sorted from blood, sampled in a trial of the OX40 agonist ivuxolimab. CDR3 residues: CASSEGGYLSNQPQHF. Written as DNA, the CDR3 is TGTGCCAGCAGTGAAGGGGGGTACCTAAGCAATCAGCCCCAGCATTTT.